A selection of T cell receptor beta chains follows, all from one sample in a study of blood T cell repertoires in COVID-19. The repertoire was sequenced with immunoSEQ multiplex PCR; TCRdb's copy has only in-frame clones and lacks some. This sample has 200,000 to 250,000 clones, with roughly 89% found just once. The material sequenced was PBMCs or T cells enriched from blood (not recorded which). All receptors derive from a man aged 18 to 30 with acute COVID-19. Each CDR3 is given without its conserved first and last residue. Some rows have no size entry. The others give once, few or many, or a class for an expanded clone.

j_gene	v_gene	abundance	CDR3aa
TRBJ2-2	TRBV5-4	-	ASSPGLAGGLTGELF
TRBJ1-1	TRBV5-6	few	ASSLGGPTRTEAF
TRBJ1-6	TRBV9	-	ASSVGAGEGNNSPLH
TRBJ1-5	TRBV29-1	-	SVGGNSNQPQH
TRBJ2-5	TRBV12-5	-	ASGLEGGPKTQY
TRBJ2-5	TRBV5-1	-	ASSSSQRETQY
TRBJ1-1	TRBV19	-	ASSIVPGGNTEAF
TRBJ2-1	TRBV12-5	-	ASGFSLAGPDNEQF
TRBJ1-6	TRBV13	-	ASSLTGGNSPLH
TRBJ1-3	TRBV7-9	-	ASILPTGEAGNTIY
TRBJ1-2	TRBV28	-	ASSFGVGQGARGYT
TRBJ1-1	TRBV29-1	-	SVEFSDRALTEAF
TRBJ1-4	TRBV27	-	ASSLGRESEKLF
TRBJ2-3	TRBV24-1	-	ATSDPSREGPDTQY
TRBJ2-1	TRBV5-1	-	ASSLNLQGAFGLNEQF
TRBJ2-1	TRBV5-6	-	ASSAGAGGLNEQF
TRBJ2-1	TRBV7-2	-	ASSQSSGRFINEQF
TRBJ1-1	TRBV3-1/TRBV3-2	-	ASSQGSGVVGEAF
TRBJ2-5	TRBV9	-	ASSSTGYPVRETQY
TRBJ1-2	TRBV7-9	-	ASSWGQLNYGYT
TRBJ1-2	TRBV6-5	-	ASRPLIGRSSGYT
TRBJ2-3	TRBV5-5	-	ASSLGYRDRGFVRTDTQY
TRBJ1-5	TRBV19	-	ASSMTGGVNQPQH
TRBJ2-2	TRBV18	-	ASSPRDTGELF
TRBJ2-7	TRBV10-1	-	ASSESAGGSYEQY
TRBJ2-1	TRBV5-3	-	ARSFGTSGSQRFYNEQF
TRBJ1-2	TRBV7-8	-	ASSRQGVYGYT
TRBJ2-3	TRBV6-5	-	ASSSLAGADTQY
TRBJ2-7	TRBV4-2	-	ASSPRLADSSYEQY
TRBJ2-7	TRBV6-2/TRBV6-3	-	ASSYIGTSGIYEQY
TRBJ1-1	TRBV3-1/TRBV3-2	-	ASSHHGRNTEAF
TRBJ1-5	TRBV10-3	-	AISETQGMQAALSQH
TRBJ2-3	TRBV10-3	-	AIRLTGSEDTQY
TRBJ1-1	TRBV28	few	ASTSLPDTEAF
TRBJ1-5	TRBV24-1	-	ATSDFRDRGYNQPQH
TRBJ1-1	TRBV11-3	few	ASSPRTGMNTEAF
TRBJ2-7	TRBV7-4	once	ASSCNQDREDYEQY
TRBJ2-1	TRBV10-1	-	ASSESRGSSYNEQF
TRBJ1-4	TRBV6-4	many	ASSDSTKGQETVGGEKLF
TRBJ2-2	TRBV28	once	ASNAGAEYTGELF
TRBJ2-7	TRBV4-3	-	ASSPRLAGGYEQY
TRBJ1-3	TRBV2	few	ASRTGLLYSGNTIY
TRBJ2-7	TRBV7-9	-	ASSKPPGATGQSYEQY
TRBJ1-5	TRBV4-2	-	ASSQSQGNQPQH
TRBJ2-7	TRBV28	-	ASSLVQGNYEQY
TRBJ2-7	TRBV27	-	ASRETSGSFYEQY
TRBJ2-1	TRBV11-2	-	ASSATGTFDEQF
TRBJ2-3	TRBV28	-	ASSPWTSGSTDTQY
TRBJ1-2	TRBV6-5	-	ASSLRQGPNYGYT
TRBJ2-7	TRBV28	-	ASRLSSGEQY